The T cell receptor beta chain under discussion was sequenced for a study of blood T cell repertoires in COVID-19. In the study overall: Sites across the United States, Italy and Spain contributed samples from acute and convalescent COVID-19. The analysed material was cDNA or gDNA that came from T cells, B-cell-depleted T cells, or PBMCs.

V was trimmed by 6 bases and J by 3 bases, leaving 12 bases between them. The CDR3 spans 14 residues. CDR1 is ENHRY and CDR2 is SYGVKD in the germline V gene. Profiling relied on immunoSEQ multiplex PCR, and the TCRdb table lists in-frame clones only, not all of them. This table has under 85,000 clones, 65% to 80% appearing once. The rearrangement uses TRBV10-3 and TRBJ1-5; D may be TRBD1 (5 bases). This TCR was sampled from a woman older than 75 with active or convalescent COVID-19. The source material was peripheral blood. The CDR3: CAISNRRDNQPQHF. DNA of the CDR3: TGTGCCATCAGCAACAGGAGGGACAATCAGCCCCAGCATTTT.